Following are 18 T cell receptor beta chains from one sample sequenced in a study of Tregs in tolerant kidney transplant recipients. Libraries were prepared by immunoSEQ multiplex PCR; TCRdb keeps only in-frame clonotypes and omits some of them. The sample holds some 66,000 clones, around nine tenths seen once. Sequenced here: CD8+ T cells from blood, sampled before the transplant. These receptors all stem from a human donor who received a combined kidney and bone marrow transplant.

The chain combines TRBV9 with TRBJ2-3; a weak D match, TRBD2 (6 bases). The V end was cut by 2 bases, the J end by 4 bases, with 11 bases between. The CDR3 spans 14 residues. In germline, CDR1 is SGDLS, CDR2 YYNGEE. As DNA, the CDR3 is TGTGCCAGCAGCGTTTGGGGGACTTCAGATACGCAGTATTTT. It yields the protein CASSVWGTSDTQYF.

The V gene is TRBV27, the J gene TRBJ2-4, with TRBD2 identical over 9 bases. Losses at the gene ends were 2 bases for V and 0 bases for J; bases not matched to a gene: 11. This CDR3 spans 19 amino acids. Germline loops: CDR1 MNHEY, CDR2 SMNVEV (reference sequence). The CDR3 nucleotides are TGTGCCAGCAGTTTAGTCGCGGGAGGGCCGGTTGGAGCCAAAAACATTCAGTACTTC. Amino acid sequence: CASSLVAGGPVGAKNIQYF.

This chain links TRBV10-3 with TRBJ2-5; 7 nucleotides agree with TRBD1. Per the germline V gene, CDR1 is ENHRY and CDR2 is SYGVKD. The CDR3 is 19 residues long. With 0 bases clipped from V and 2 bases from J, the junction kept 15 bases outside the gene matches. CDR3 region: CAISESPSETGTLQETQYF. CDR3 coding DNA: TGTGCCATCAGTGAGTCACCCTCGGAGACAGGGACACTTCAAGAGACCCAGTACTTC.

As regards this clone: One end of the junction is discordant with germline, which a read error may explain. The V gene is TRBV6-5, the J gene TRBJ2-1; weak D call: TRBD1 (5 bases). Germline V gene sequence: CDR1 MNHEY, CDR2 SVGAGI. The CDR3 is 14 residues long. The CDR3 protein is CASSYGASNNEQFF. As DNA, the CDR3 is TGTGCCAGCAGTTACGGGGCCTCCAACAATGAGCAGTTCTTC.

This clone was found a few times. The chain uses TRBV2 and TRBJ2-7; TRBD1 matches at 8 bases. The V gene end was trimmed by 10 bases and the J gene end by 4 bases; junction bases not matched to a gene: 3. The V gene's germline CDR1 is SNHLY and CDR2 FYNNEI. The CDR3 consists of 11 residues. CDR3 protein: CAMRQGYEQYF. The CDR3 bases are TGTGCCATGAGACAGGGGTACGAGCAGTACTTC.

V is TRBV11-3 and J is TRBJ2-4; TRBD1 matches 8 bases. The CDR3 covers 18 residues. The J segment lost 0 bases and the V segment lost 5 bases, leaving 12 bases of the junction unmatched. Per the germline V gene, CDR1 is SGHNT and CDR2 is YENEEA. The CDR3 loop reads CASSLFGARGLAKNIQYF. DNA of the CDR3: TGTGCCAGCAGCCTATTTGGGGCCAGGGGGCTAGCCAAAAACATTCAGTACTTC. Full variable domain (outside the CDR3, taken from reference TRBV11-3 and TRBJ2-4): EAGVVQSPRYKIIEKKQPVAFWCNPISGHNTLYWYLQNLGQGPELLIRYENEEAVDDSQLPKDRFSAERLKGVDSTLKIQPAELGDSAVYLCASSLFGARGLAKNIQYFGAGTRLSVL.

The V and J genes are TRBV4-1 and TRBJ1-1, with D perhaps matching TRBD1 (5 bases). Trimming stripped 1 base from V and 1 base from J, with 16 bases between. The CDR3 has 17 amino acids. Germline V lookup: CDR1 MGHRA, CDR2 YSYEKL. As DNA, the CDR3 is TGCGCCAGCAGCCAAGCAGGGTATGGGCCGGGGAACACTGAAGCTTTCTTT. Amino acids: CASSQAGYGPGNTEAFF.

This rearrangement joins TRBV11-2 to TRBJ2-5; the D gene is possibly TRBD1 (6 bases). The CDR3 is 15 residues long. V shed 1 base and J shed 5 bases, with 14 bases lying between them. CDR1 and CDR2 (germline): SGHAT, FQNNGV. CDR3 amino acids: CASSLGQGNRETQYF. As DNA, the CDR3 is TGTGCCAGCAGCTTAGGGCAGGGGAACCGGGAGACCCAGTACTTC.

V usage is TRBV5-1 and J usage is TRBJ2-2; weak D call: TRBD2 (6 bases). Germline CDR1 and CDR2: SGHRS and YFSETQ. The CDR3 extends over 16 amino acids. Trimming removed 3 bases from V and 4 bases from J, with 16 bases in between. The CDR3 protein is CASSSRPGDSTGELFF. CDR3 sequence (DNA): TGCGCCAGCAGCTCACGTCCGGGGGATTCCACCGGGGAGCTGTTTTTT.

This chain connects TRBV6-5 to TRBJ2-2; weak D call: TRBD2 (6 bases). V was trimmed by 11 bases and J by 3 bases, leaving 10 bases between them. Germline V gene lookup returns CDR1 MNHEY and CDR2 SVGAGI. The CDR3 length is 12 residues. The CDR3 region is CAVGEDTGELFF. CDR3 in DNA: TGTGCCGTCGGGGAGGACACCGGGGAGCTGTTTTTT.

V usage is TRBV19 and J usage is TRBJ2-3, with 11 bases fitting TRBD2. The CDR3 spans 17 residues. The J segment lost 4 bases and the V segment lost 5 bases, leaving 11 bases of the junction unmatched. CDR1 and CDR2 from the germline V gene are LNHDA and SQIVND (reference sequence). CDR3 amino acids: CASSPRNSGGAADTQYF. In DNA, the CDR3 is TGTGCCAGTAGTCCCAGGAATAGCGGGGGGGCAGCAGATACGCAGTATTTT. The whole variable domain, remainder taken from reference TRBV19 and TRBJ2-3, is DGGITQSPKYLFRKEGQNVTLSCEQNLNHDAMYWYRQDPGQGLRLIYYSQIVNDFQKGDIAEGYSVSREKKESFPLTVTSAQKNPTAFYLCASSPRNSGGAADTQYFGPGTRLTVL.

The chain is built from TRBV6-5 and TRBJ2-5, with D possibly matching TRBD2 (6 bases). This CDR3 is 13 amino acids long. V lost 6 bases to trimming and J lost 0 bases, with 8 bases between them. The germline V gene has CDR1 MNHEY and CDR2 SVGAGI. The CDR3 spells CASRRDYQETQYF. The CDR3 DNA follows: TGTGCCAGCAGGCGGGACTACCAAGAGACCCAGTACTTC.

The chain has TRBV6-5 and TRBJ1-4, with 9 bases that match TRBD1. With 6 bases clipped from V and 7 bases from J, the junction kept 6 bases outside the gene matches. This CDR3 comprises 14 residues. Germline CDR1 MNHEY, CDR2 SVGAGI. CDR3 sequence: CASSLTGGFEKLFF. In DNA, the CDR3 is TGTGCCAGCAGCCTAACAGGGGGCTTTGAAAAACTGTTTTTT.

The gene calls are TRBV2 and TRBJ2-1, with TRBD2 identical over 11 bases. Germline loops: CDR1 SNHLY, CDR2 FYNNEI. The CDR3 spans 16 residues. J lost 5 bases, V lost 1 base, and 4 bases had no gene match. In nucleotides, the CDR3 is TGTGCCAGCAGTGAAGGTCTAGCGGGGGGCCACAATGAGCAGTTCTTC. This encodes CASSEGLAGGHNEQFF.

The J gene is TRBJ1-2, the V gene TRBV6-1, with D hard to call. The length of the CDR3 is 13 residues. V lost 7 bases to trimming and J lost 0 bases, with 9 bases between them. Germline V gene lookup returns CDR1 MNHNS and CDR2 SASEGT. For the CDR3, the DNA is TGTGCCAGCACGGGTGTTTCTAACTATGGCTACACCTTC. Its translation is CASTGVSNYGYTF.

This clone has a single count. The chain is built from TRBV2 and TRBJ2-1, with 8 bases lining up with TRBD2. Germline lookup yields CDR1 SNHLY and CDR2 FYNNEI. The CDR3 spans 13 residues. Trimming removed 7 bases from V and 4 bases from J; junction bases left unmatched: 3. The CDR3 loop reads CASTAGEYNEQFF. The CDR3 DNA follows: TGTGCCAGCACAGCGGGAGAGTACAATGAGCAGTTCTTC. Drawing the rest from reference TRBV2 and TRBJ2-1, the complete variable domain is EPEVTQTPSHQVTQMGQEVILRCVPISNHLYFYWYRQILGQKVEFLVSFYNNEISEKSEIFDDQFSVERPDGSNFTLKIRSTKLEDSAMYFCASTAGEYNEQFFGPGTRLTVL.

The chain has TRBV28 and TRBJ2-7, with D tentatively TRBD2 (6 bases). Germline V CDR1 and CDR2: MDHEN, SYDVKM. V lost 6 bases, J lost 6 bases, and 15 bases lay in between. There are 13 residues in the CDR3. CDR3 residues: CASSPGDLSEQYF. CDR3 DNA: TGTGCCAGCAGCCCGGGAGACTTGTCCGAGCAGTACTTC. Full variable domain (missing parts from reference TRBV28 and TRBJ2-7): DVKVTQSSRYLVKRTGEKVFLECVQDMDHENMFWYRQDPGLGLRLIYFSYDVKMKEKGDIPEGYSVSREKKERFSLILESASTNQTSMYLCASSPGDLSEQYFGPGTRLTVT.

The rearrangement uses TRBV30 and TRBJ2-7; 10 bases match TRBD1. Germline trimming cut 8 bases from V and 5 bases from J; bases unmatched to any gene: 15. The CDR3 loop spans 15 amino acids. Germline-derived CDR1 and CDR2 are GTSNPN and SVGIG (reference sequence). The CDR3 DNA is TGTGCCGGGGAGCTCCTCGGGACAGGGGCTGACGAGCAGTACTTC. It encodes CAGELLGTGADEQYF.